This T cell receptor beta chain was observed in a study of Graves' ophthalmopathy and Graves' hyperthyroidism. Study results and limitations: Distinction of ophthalmopathy from stable hyperthyroidism by a 13-signature model reached approximately 90% sensitivity and more than 65% specificity. Among expanded thyroid clonotypes above 0.001 frequency, most also occurred in blood.

Germline lookup yields CDR1 SQVTM and CDR2 ANQGSEA. The length of the CDR3 is 13 residues. The junction had 4 bases not matched to a gene; V was cut back by 5 bases and J by 0 bases. A note on this clonotype: Its target is not known.

TCR beta CDR3 regions were amplified from RNA transcripts. First-round RT-PCR employed HTBI primers, with a second-round multiplex PCR after it. TCRdb re-called the multiplex PCR reads through MiXCR, storing one row per CDR3 protein. The sample has 230,000 or so distinct CDR3 sequences; around 50% are singletons. The sample comprised peripheral blood. V is TRBV29-1 and J is TRBJ2-7, with 7 bases aligning to TRBD1. This clonotype was sampled from an adult man with Graves' ophthalmopathy. CDR3 sequence (DNA): TGCAGCGTTCGTCGGGACAGCTCCTACGAGCAGTACTTC. It yields the protein CSVRRDSSYEQYF.